The 11 T cell receptor beta chains listed next were all sequenced from one sample in a study of cytomegalovirus exposure and HLA in healthy donors. Repertoires were generated with immunoSEQ multiplex PCR, while TCRdb's copy carries only in-frame clones and drops some. The table lists about 71,000 clones, about 94% of them singletons. What was sequenced was PBMCs. The receptors originated from a man between 18 and 29 years old in good health and CMV-seropositive.

The chain links TRBV7-8 to TRBJ2-5, with a weak D call TRBD2 (6 bases). This CDR3 is built from 12 residues. CDR1 is SGHVS and CDR2 is FQNEAQ in the germline V gene. V was trimmed by 7 bases and J by 5 bases, leaving 11 bases between them. The CDR3 sequence: CASNRGRETQYF. The CDR3, as DNA: TGTGCCAGCAACCGAGGGAGGGAGACCCAGTACTTC.

This sequence joins TRBV5-1 and TRBJ2-5, with TRBD2 identical over 7 bases. Germline V gene data show CDR1 as SGHRS and CDR2 as YFSETQ. The J segment lost 3 bases and the V segment lost 6 bases, leaving 8 bases of the junction unmatched. The CDR3 loop spans 14 amino acids. The CDR3 DNA sequence: TGCGCCAGCAACTCGGGGGGTAATAAAGAGACCCAGTACTTC. It yields the protein CASNSGGNKETQYF.

V usage is TRBV9 and J usage is TRBJ2-5; 7 nucleotides match TRBD2. CDR1 and CDR2 (germline): SGDLS, YYNGEE. There are 16 residues in the CDR3. V was clipped by 0 bases and J by 5 bases; unmatched bases: 10. CDR3 coding DNA: TGTGCCAGCAGCGTAGACACGGGAGGAGAGGGGGAGACCCAGTACTTC. Protein sequence: CASSVDTGGEGETQYF.

The genes are TRBV5-1 and TRBJ2-7; D gene unclear. V lost 2 bases and J 0 bases, leaving 6 bases between the germline ends. The CDR3 has 13 residues. Germline lookup yields CDR1 SGHRS and CDR2 YFSETQ. CDR3 DNA: TGCGCCAGCAGCTTATCCAACTCCTACGAGCAGTACTTC. Protein product: CASSLSNSYEQYF.

The chain employs TRBV6-5 and TRBJ2-3; a possible D gene is TRBD1 (6 bases). V lost 2 bases and J 5 bases, leaving 8 bases between the germline ends. This CDR3 comprises 13 residues. Germline V gene lookup returns CDR1 MNHEY and CDR2 SVGAGI. The CDR3 spells CASSYTTGDTQYF. In DNA form, the CDR3 reads TGTGCCAGCAGTTACACGACAGGAGATACGCAGTATTTT.

The rearrangement uses TRBV9 and TRBJ2-2; a possible D gene is TRBD2 (6 bases). V was pared by 3 bases and J by 9 bases, with 24 bases between. Germline V gene sequence: CDR1 SGDLS, CDR2 YYNGEE. The CDR3 length is 17 residues. CDR3: CASSEVGNGGVPRELFF. As DNA, the CDR3 is TGTGCCAGCAGCGAGGTCGGGAACGGAGGGGTCCCCAGGGAGCTGTTTTTT.

The genes are TRBV5-4 and TRBJ2-5; D is unresolved. Germline CDR1 reads SGHNT; CDR2 reads YYREEE (reference sequence). The CDR3 totals 14 residues. V was trimmed by 1 base and J by 2 bases, leaving 9 bases between them. The CDR3 loop is CASSLQYSQETQYF. For the CDR3, the DNA is TGTGCCAGCAGCTTGCAGTACAGTCAAGAGACCCAGTACTTC.

The chain is built from TRBV9 and TRBJ2-2; weak D call: TRBD2 (5 bases). Germline V gene data show CDR1 as SGDLS and CDR2 as YYNGEE. The CDR3 has 14 residues. Between the trimmed V and J ends, which lost 0 bases and 7 bases, there was a span of 10 bases. This chain's CDR3 is CASSVEGVNGELFF. CDR3 in DNA: TGTGCCAGCAGCGTAGAGGGAGTTAACGGGGAGCTGTTTTTT.

The V and J genes are TRBV18 and TRBJ2-1; 7 nucleotides align to TRBD2. Germline V gene sequence: CDR1 KGHSH, CDR2 LQKENI. J gave up 7 bases and V 3 bases, and 3 bases lay outside the gene matches. The CDR3 is made up of 13 amino acids. CDR3 in DNA: TGTGCCAGCTCACCGAACGGGGGGAATGAGCAGTTCTTC. Translated, it gives CASSPNGGNEQFF.

The chain joins TRBV4-1 to TRBJ2-5; 9 positions match TRBD1. Germline V gives CDR1 MGHRA, CDR2 YSYEKL. Trimming at V came to 2 bases and at J to 5 bases, leaving 15 bases not matched to a gene. The CDR3 totals 18 residues. The CDR3, as DNA: TGCGCCAGCAGCCAACCGTACACAGGGGGCGGGGGTAGGGAGACCCAGTACTTC. This sequence encodes CASSQPYTGGGGRETQYF.

The CDR3 bases are TGTGCCAGCAGTGGACAGCAAAATTCACCCCTCCACTTT. Protein product: CASSGQQNSPLHF. The rearrangement uses TRBV6-1 and TRBJ1-6; D perhaps matches TRBD1 (5 bases). V gave up 4 bases and J gave up 7 bases, with 8 bases separating them. The CDR3 runs 13 residues. Germline assignment: CDR1 MNHNS and CDR2 SASEGT.